Following are 24 T cell receptor beta chains from one sample sequenced in a study of T cell responses to AZD1222 COVID-19 vaccine. Clones were sequenced by immunoSEQ multiplex PCR, and TCRdb holds only the in-frame ones, with some missing. This table holds about 100,000 clones, around 87% found once. This material consisted of peripheral blood, taken on day 0 of MenACWY control vaccination. These receptors came from an adult in good health.

This chain connects TRBV10-3 to TRBJ2-1, with 13 bases aligning to TRBD2. This CDR3 region has 15 residues. V was pared by 5 bases and J by 9 bases, with 7 bases of the junction left unmatched. The germline V gene encodes CDR1 ENHRY and CDR2 SYGVKD. CDR3 sequence (DNA): TGTGCCATCAGTAATCGGACTAGCGGGAGTAGTGAGCAGTTCTTC. It encodes CAISNRTSGSSEQFF.

The chain carries TRBV29-1 and TRBJ1-4, with D unclear. The V end lost 4 bases, the J end lost 0 bases, and 6 bases lay between the germline ends. The CDR3 consists of 13 residues. The germline gives CDR1 SQVTM, CDR2 ANQGSEA. CDR3 DNA sequence: TGCAGCGTTGGATCCGCAACTAATGAAAAACTGTTTTTT. Its protein product is CSVGSATNEKLFF.

As to this clone: The same CDR3 arises from other DNA sequences in this sample as well. The chain couples TRBV19 to TRBJ1-1; 7 bases agree with TRBD1. V was clipped by 6 bases and J by 0 bases; unmatched bases: 1. This CDR3 has 13 amino acids. Germline V gene lookup returns CDR1 LNHDA and CDR2 SQIVND (reference sequence). The DNA of the CDR3 is TGTGCCAGTAGCGGGACAGTGAACACTGAAGCTTTCTTT. It is translated as CASSGTVNTEAFF. Combining the CDR3 with reference TRBV19 and TRBJ1-1 gives the whole variable domain DGGITQSPKYLFRKEGQNVTLSCEQNLNHDAMYWYRQDPGQGLRLIYYSQIVNDFQKGDIAEGYSVSREKKESFPLTVTSAQKNPTAFYLCASSGTVNTEAFFGQGTRLTVV.

The table lists this clone with a count of one. The chain is built from TRBV7-9 and TRBJ1-2, with D maybe TRBD1 (6 bases). The CDR3 spans 16 residues. Germline V gene sequence: CDR1 SEHNR, CDR2 FQNEAQ (reference sequence). Trimming left V 0 bases short and J 4 bases short, with 15 bases between. The CDR3 reads CASSLAPRGAGYGYTF. For the CDR3, the DNA is TGTGCCAGCAGCTTAGCGCCCAGGGGCGCAGGCTATGGCTACACCTTC.

The chain is built from TRBV5-1 and TRBJ1-5; no reliable D call. The V end lost 4 bases, the J end lost 3 bases, and 14 bases lay between the germline ends. Germline loops: CDR1 SGHRS, CDR2 YFSETQ. The CDR3 is 15 residues long. The CDR3 coding sequence is TGCGCCAGCAGCCCGATCGGTGGCCTCAATCAGCCCCAGCATTTT. Residues: CASSPIGGLNQPQHF.

V is TRBV5-4 and J is TRBJ1-3; tentatively, D is TRBD1 (5 bases). CDR1 is SGHNT, CDR2 YYREEE, per germline (reference sequence). CDR3 length equals 15 residues. V lost 5 bases to trimming and J lost 2 bases, with 14 bases between them. The CDR3 here is CASSPSGTPGNTIYF. In nucleotides, the CDR3 is TGTGCCAGCAGTCCTTCCGGGACCCCTGGAAACACCATATATTTT.

The genes are TRBV24-1 and TRBJ2-5; perhaps TRBD1 as D (6 bases). V lost 5 bases to trimming and J lost 2 bases, with 14 bases between them. Germline values: CDR1 KGHDR, CDR2 SFDVKD. This CDR3 region has 15 residues. The DNA for the CDR3 is TGTGCCACCAGTGCCCCGGACAGACTTCAAGAGACCCAGTACTTC. Translation gives CATSAPDRLQETQYF.

The chain employs TRBV28 and TRBJ2-5; 7 bases align to TRBD1. J was trimmed by 1 base and V by 4 bases; bases with no gene match: 3. There are 14 residues in the CDR3. CDR1 MDHEN and CDR2 SYDVKM come from the germline V gene. The CDR3 loop reads CASSSRTGQETQYF. The CDR3 DNA sequence: TGTGCCAGCAGTTCCCGGACAGGCCAAGAGACCCAGTACTTC.

V and J are TRBV7-2 and TRBJ2-1; tentative D call: TRBD2 (6 bases). The V and J ends lost 5 bases and 3 bases respectively, with 14 bases between them. Germline CDR1 reads SGHTA; CDR2 reads FQGNSA. CDR3 length: 15 amino acids. Written as DNA, the CDR3 is TGTGCCAGCAGCCCAACCCATAGCGGCTACAATGAGCAGTTCTTC. It yields the protein CASSPTHSGYNEQFF.

The chain carries TRBV21-1 and TRBJ2-7. TRBV21-1 is an annotated pseudogene. The CDR3 spans 15 residues. DNA of the CDR3: TGTGCCAGCAGCAAAGTGGTCTCCTTCCCCTACGAGCAGTACTTC. Translating it yields CASSKVVSFPYEQYF.

The chain joins TRBV15 to TRBJ1-3; D may be TRBD1 (5 bases). V was clipped by 5 bases and J by 0 bases, with 11 bases between them. The CDR3 contains 15 residues. The germline CDR1 and CDR2 sequences are LNHNV and YYDKDF (reference sequence). In nucleotides, the CDR3 is TGTGCCACCAGCGACAGAGCAGGCTCTGGAAACACCATATATTTT. Translated, it gives CATSDRAGSGNTIYF.

This chain connects TRBV28 to TRBJ1-2; perhaps TRBD1 as D (6 bases). V was cut by 5 bases and J by 3 bases, with 7 bases left in between. The germline V gene encodes CDR1 MDHEN and CDR2 SYDVKM. The CDR3 consists of 12 residues. The CDR3: CASSEGDYGYTF. The CDR3 DNA sequence: TGTGCCAGCAGTGAGGGGGACTATGGCTACACCTTC.

The chain joins TRBV5-4 to TRBJ2-5; a weak D match, TRBD2 (7 bases). The CDR3 loop spans 14 amino acids. CDR1 SGHNT and CDR2 YYREEE come from the germline V gene (reference sequence). The V gene lost 2 bases and the J gene lost 3 bases, with 11 bases spanning the gap. The CDR3 sequence: CASSLGGREETQYF. CDR3 coding DNA: TGTGCCAGCAGCTTAGGGGGGAGGGAAGAGACCCAGTACTTC.

This chain uses TRBV4-1 with TRBJ1-2; TRBD1 aligns across 11 bases. Germline assignment: CDR1 MGHRA and CDR2 YSYEKL. This CDR3 spans 15 amino acids. V shed 1 base and J 5 bases; nucleotides not matched to a gene: 3. The CDR3 spells CASSQVGTGGYGYTF. The DNA for the CDR3 is TGCGCCAGCAGCCAAGTCGGGACAGGGGGTTATGGCTACACCTTC.

The rearrangement uses TRBV4-3 and TRBJ1-5; no clear D gene. The CDR3 is 16 amino acids. Germline CDR1 LGHNA, CDR2 YSLEER. V was cut by 0 bases and J by 0 bases, with 9 bases left in between. CDR3 in amino acids: CASSQDLPGSNQPQHF. CDR3 sequence (DNA): TGCGCCAGCAGCCAAGACTTACCCGGTAGCAATCAGCCCCAGCATTTT.

The CDR3 reads CASSRSTDTQYF. CDR3 DNA: TGTGCCAGCAGTAGAAGCACAGATACGCAGTATTTT. J is TRBJ2-3 and V is TRBV6-2 or TRBV6-3; the D is unclear. Germline-derived CDR1 and CDR2 are MNHEY and SVGEGT. The V end was cut by 5 bases, the J end by 0 bases, with 3 bases between. The length of the CDR3 is 12 residues.

The V gene is TRBV6-1, the J gene TRBJ1-1; D may be TRBD1 (5 bases). The ends were cut back, 8 bases at V and 3 bases at J, with 19 bases in the middle. Germline lookup yields CDR1 MNHNS and CDR2 SASEGT. This CDR3 has 15 amino acids. CDR3 in DNA: TGTGCCAGCGTGGGCGCAGGGCTAGAAGACACTGAAGCTTTCTTT. Residues: CASVGAGLEDTEAFF.

The chain recombines TRBV7-2 with TRBJ2-6; D unresolved. The germline V and J ends were trimmed by 2 bases and 12 bases, with 17 bases remaining between them. The CDR3 totals 15 residues. Germline V lookup: CDR1 SGHTA, CDR2 FQGNSA. CDR3 in DNA: TGTGCCAGCAGCTTACAATCCGGGTTCACCAGCGTCCTGACTTTC. Translation gives CASSLQSGFTSVLTF.

The table lists this clone with a count of one. The chain is built from TRBV7-2 and TRBJ2-5; 8 nucleotides match TRBD1. V shed 2 bases, J shed 5 bases, and the junction held 1 base outside the gene matches. CDR3 length: 13 residues. CDR1 is SGHTA and CDR2 is FQGNSA in the germline V gene. CDR3 sequence: CASSLRQGETQYF. The CDR3 DNA is TGTGCCAGCAGCTTACGACAGGGGGAGACCCAGTACTTC.

This chain joins TRBV2 and TRBJ2-5; D gene ambiguous. The CDR3 extends over 12 amino acids. Germline CDR1 is SNHLY and CDR2 is FYNNEI. Trimming pared 8 bases from V and 1 base from J, leaving 8 bases between. In nucleotides, the CDR3 is TGTGCCAGCCCCCGAACCCAAGAGACCCAGTACTTC. This sequence encodes CASPRTQETQYF. The full variable domain, rest sourced from reference TRBV2 and TRBJ2-5, is EPEVTQTPSHQVTQMGQEVILRCVPISNHLYFYWYRQILGQKVEFLVSFYNNEISEKSEIFDDQFSVERPDGSNFTLKIRSTKLEDSAMYFCASPRTQETQYFGPGTRLLVL.

The V call is TRBV27, the J call TRBJ1-5; tentative D call: TRBD1 (6 bases). V lost 0 bases and J lost 0, with 9 bases in between. From germline, CDR1 is MNHEY and CDR2 SMNVEV (reference sequence). The CDR3 has 16 residues. CDR3 in amino acids: CASSLSGTRSNQPQHF. Written as DNA, the CDR3 is TGTGCCAGCAGTTTATCCGGGACACGTAGCAATCAGCCCCAGCATTTT.

The chain is built from TRBV5-6 and TRBJ1-6; no firm D call. CDR3 length equals 15 residues. V was cut by 2 bases and J by 5 bases, with 11 bases left in between. CDR1 is SGHDT and CDR2 is YYEEEE in the germline V gene. CDR3 DNA sequence: TGTGCCAGCAGCTTTGTGGCTAGGGATAATTCACCCCTCCACTTT. Protein sequence: CASSFVARDNSPLHF.

This chain's CDR3 is CASSRAGELYEQYF. CDR3 DNA: TGTGCCAGTAGTAGGGCGGGAGAGCTCTACGAGCAGTACTTC. The chain uses TRBV19 and TRBJ2-7, with 7 bases fitting TRBD2. CDR1 and CDR2 from the germline V gene are LNHDA and SQIVND (reference sequence). The junction had 6 bases not matched to a gene; V was cut back by 4 bases and J by 3 bases. The CDR3 is 14 amino acids.

The chain combines TRBV6-5 with TRBJ2-2, with D perhaps matching TRBD2 (5 bases). The CDR3 contains 13 residues. Germline V gene data show CDR1 as MNHEY and CDR2 as SVGAGI. V was cut by 2 bases and J by 5 bases, with 6 bases left in between. CDR3 protein: CASSYGRTGELFF. The CDR3 nucleotides read TGTGCCAGCAGTTACGGGAGAACCGGGGAGCTGTTTTTT.